Presented here are 8 T cell receptor beta chains from one specimen sequenced in a study of blood T cell repertoires in COVID-19 (dated by TCRdb to about 2020). Library method: the immunoSEQ multiplex PCR assay. This immuneACCESS table, as held by TCRdb, lists in-frame sequences with V and J called but not all clones. Of the missing ones, under half trace to an unresolved V gene in checked studies; the others have no known cause. This sample gives approximately 190,000 clones in total; 84% of them show up just once. The ten most abundant clones make up more than 3% of the sample. Sequences were obtained from PBMCs or T cells enriched from blood (not recorded which). The receptors come from a woman aged 25 to 39 who had been exposed to COVID-19.

The V and J genes are TRBV27 and TRBJ1-5, with TRBD1 matching 7 bases. Germline CDR1 is MNHEY and CDR2 is SMNVEV (reference sequence). This CDR3 spans 14 amino acids. Trimming at V came to 9 bases and at J to 6 bases, leaving 11 bases not matched to a gene. The CDR3 protein is CARHRRGLGQPQHF. Here the CDR3 DNA reads TGTGCCAGACACCGAAGGGGGCTGGGTCAGCCCCAGCATTTT.

V usage is TRBV10-3 and J usage is TRBJ1-3; 10 bases agree with TRBD1. The J segment lost 8 bases and the V segment lost 6 bases, leaving 7 bases of the junction unmatched. The CDR3 length is 14 residues. Germline V gene lookup returns CDR1 ENHRY and CDR2 SYGVKD. CDR3 amino acids: CAIRDDRGHDTIYF. The DNA for the CDR3 is TGTGCCATCAGGGATGACAGGGGGCACGACACCATATATTTT.

The chain combines TRBV11-2 with TRBJ1-6; possibly TRBD1 for D (6 bases). Germline V gene lookup returns CDR1 SGHAT and CDR2 FQNNGV. Trimming shortened V by 2 bases and J by 7 bases, and 18 bases separated the two germline ends. This CDR3 region has 17 residues. This CDR3 is CASSLYPPGATNSPLHF. The CDR3 DNA follows: TGTGCCAGCAGCTTATACCCTCCAGGGGCTACGAATTCACCCCTCCACTTT.

The gene calls are TRBV7-2 and TRBJ1-2; tentative D call: TRBD1 (6 bases). This CDR3 has 18 residues. Trimming took off 5 bases at V and 1 base at J, with 23 bases between the two ends. Germline V CDR1 and CDR2: SGHTA, FQGNSA. The CDR3 loop is CASSPRTGTSSHNYGYTF. The DNA for the CDR3 is TGTGCCAGCAGCCCACGGACGGGGACATCAAGTCATAACTATGGCTACACCTTC. Full variable domain (remainder filled in from reference TRBV7-2 and TRBJ1-2): GAGVSQSPSNKVTEKGKDVELRCDPISGHTALYWYRQSLGQGLEFLIYFQGNSAPDKSGLPSDRFSAERTGGSVSTLTIQRTQQEDSAVYLCASSPRTGTSSHNYGYTFGSGTRLTVV.

The genes are TRBV19 and TRBJ2-3; 8 bases fit TRBD2. V shed 5 bases and J 8 bases; nucleotides not matched to a gene: 12. Germline V gene sequence: CDR1 LNHDA, CDR2 SQIVND (reference sequence). CDR3 length: 15 amino acids. The chain's CDR3 is CASSLSAGGLATQYF. DNA for the CDR3: TGTGCCAGTAGTTTGTCTGCGGGGGGCCTGGCTACGCAGTATTTT.

This clone came up a few times. The rearrangement joins TRBV10-2 to TRBJ2-7; D gene ambiguous. V lost 3 bases and J 6 bases, leaving 9 bases between the germline ends. The CDR3 is 12 residues long. Germline V gene data show CDR1 as WSHSY and CDR2 as SAAADI. As DNA, the CDR3 is TGCGCCAGCAGTGACCGAGTTACCGAGCAGTACTTC. Residues: CASSDRVTEQYF.

V gene TRBV2 combines with J gene TRBJ2-7; D may be TRBD1 (6 bases). CDR1 and CDR2 from the germline V gene are SNHLY and FYNNEI. Trimming stripped 4 bases from V and 5 bases from J, with 18 bases between. The CDR3 length is 15 residues. CDR3 sequence: CASSVLGPAGDEQYF. The CDR3 DNA is TGTGCCAGCAGTGTCCTGGGACCGGCAGGGGACGAGCAGTACTTC.

As for this clone: The same CDR3 arises from other DNA sequences in this sample as well. The rearrangement joins TRBV9 to TRBJ1-6; D unresolved. V was shortened by 5 bases and J by 9 bases, with 9 bases between the two germline ends. CDR1 is SGDLS and CDR2 is YYNGEE in the germline V gene. The CDR3 contains 12 residues. The CDR3 is CASSAGGSPLHF. The CDR3 bases are TGTGCCAGCAGTGCAGGAGGTTCACCCCTCCACTTT.